The 2 T cell receptor beta chains in this list originate from one sample, sequenced in a study of blood T cell repertoires in COVID-19. Some clones are missing from TCRdb's copy, which holds only in-frame ones; the method was immunoSEQ multiplex PCR. The sample has 85,000 to 100,000 clones, more than 65% seen once; the top ten hold over 15%. Sequenced material: peripheral blood. The receptors derive from an elderly woman with active or convalescent COVID-19.

The chain is built from TRBV19 and TRBJ2-7, with a weak D call TRBD1 (5 bases). V lost 3 bases to trimming and J lost 7 bases, with 13 bases between them. Germline V CDR1 and CDR2: LNHDA, SQIVND (reference sequence). The CDR3 is made up of 13 amino acids. The CDR3 reads CASSIGASREQYF. DNA for the CDR3: TGTGCCAGTAGTATTGGGGCGTCGCGGGAGCAGTACTTC.

The chain couples TRBV7-9 to TRBJ1-1; D call uncertain. The CDR3 is 13 amino acids. V was trimmed by 1 base and J by 0 bases, leaving 3 bases between them. Germline V gene lookup returns CDR1 SEHNR and CDR2 FQNEAQ (reference sequence). Here the CDR3 reads CASSLVMNTEAFF. The CDR3 DNA reads TGTGCCAGCAGCTTAGTTATGAACACTGAAGCTTTCTTT.